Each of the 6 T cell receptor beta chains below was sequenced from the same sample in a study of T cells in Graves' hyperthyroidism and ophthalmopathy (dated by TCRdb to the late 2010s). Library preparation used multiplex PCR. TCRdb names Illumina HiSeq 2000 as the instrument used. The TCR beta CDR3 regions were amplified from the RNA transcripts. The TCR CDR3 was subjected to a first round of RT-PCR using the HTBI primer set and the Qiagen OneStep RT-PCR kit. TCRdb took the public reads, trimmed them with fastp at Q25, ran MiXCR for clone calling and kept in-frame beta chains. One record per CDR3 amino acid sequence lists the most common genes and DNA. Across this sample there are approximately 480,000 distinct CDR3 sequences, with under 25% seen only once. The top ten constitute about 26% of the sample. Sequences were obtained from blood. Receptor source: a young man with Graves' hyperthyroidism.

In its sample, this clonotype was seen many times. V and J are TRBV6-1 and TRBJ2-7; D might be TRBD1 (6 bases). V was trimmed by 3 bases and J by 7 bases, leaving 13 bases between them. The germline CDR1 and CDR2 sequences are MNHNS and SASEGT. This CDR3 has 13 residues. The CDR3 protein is CASSEWDTEEQYF. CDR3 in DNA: TGTGCCAGCAGTGAGTGGGACACAGAGGAGCAGTACTTC.

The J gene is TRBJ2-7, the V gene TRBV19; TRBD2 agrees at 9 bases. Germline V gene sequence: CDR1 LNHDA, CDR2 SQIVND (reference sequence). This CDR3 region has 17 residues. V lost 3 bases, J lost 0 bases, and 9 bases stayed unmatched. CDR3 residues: CASSMASGRPLSYEQYF. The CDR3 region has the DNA TGTGCCAGTAGTATGGCCAGCGGGAGGCCACTCTCCTACGAGCAGTACTTC. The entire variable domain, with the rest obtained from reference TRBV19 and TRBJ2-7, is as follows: DGGITQSPKYLFRKEGQNVTLSCEQNLNHDAMYWYRQDPGQGLRLIYYSQIVNDFQKGDIAEGYSVSREKKESFPLTVTSAQKNPTAFYLCASSMASGRPLSYEQYFGPGTRLTVT.

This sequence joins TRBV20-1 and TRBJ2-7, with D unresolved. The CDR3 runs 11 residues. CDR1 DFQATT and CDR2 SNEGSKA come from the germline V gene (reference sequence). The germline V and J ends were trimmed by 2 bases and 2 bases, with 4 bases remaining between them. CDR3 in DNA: TGCAGTGCTAGACAGGCCTACGAGCAGTACTTC. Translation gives CSARQAYEQYF.

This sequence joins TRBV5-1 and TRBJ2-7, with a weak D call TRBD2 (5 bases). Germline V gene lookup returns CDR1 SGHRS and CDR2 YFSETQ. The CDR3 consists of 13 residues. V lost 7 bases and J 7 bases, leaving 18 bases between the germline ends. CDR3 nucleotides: TGCGCCAGCGGGCCGGGGTCCCCGGGGGAGCAGTACTTC. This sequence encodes CASGPGSPGEQYF.

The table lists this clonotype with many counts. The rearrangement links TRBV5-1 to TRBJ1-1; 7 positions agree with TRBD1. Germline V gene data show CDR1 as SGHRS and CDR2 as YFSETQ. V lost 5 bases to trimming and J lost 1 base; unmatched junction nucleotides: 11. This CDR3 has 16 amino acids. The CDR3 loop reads CASRTPYRGGNTEAFF. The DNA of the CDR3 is TGCGCCAGCAGGACACCCTACAGGGGTGGGAACACTGAAGCTTTCTTT. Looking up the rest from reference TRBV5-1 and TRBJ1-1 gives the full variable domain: KAGVTQTPRYLIKTRGQQVTLSCSPISGHRSVSWYQQTPGQGLQFLFEYFSETQRNKGNFPGRFSGRQFSNSRSEMNVSTLELGDSALYLCASRTPYRGGNTEAFFGQGTRLTVV.

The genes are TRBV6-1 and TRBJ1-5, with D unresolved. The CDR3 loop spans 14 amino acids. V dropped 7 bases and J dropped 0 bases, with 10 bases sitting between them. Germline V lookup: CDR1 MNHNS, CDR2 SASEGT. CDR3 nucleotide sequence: TGTGCCAGCACCCTAGGGTATAGCAATCAGCCCCAGCATTTT. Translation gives CASTLGYSNQPQHF.